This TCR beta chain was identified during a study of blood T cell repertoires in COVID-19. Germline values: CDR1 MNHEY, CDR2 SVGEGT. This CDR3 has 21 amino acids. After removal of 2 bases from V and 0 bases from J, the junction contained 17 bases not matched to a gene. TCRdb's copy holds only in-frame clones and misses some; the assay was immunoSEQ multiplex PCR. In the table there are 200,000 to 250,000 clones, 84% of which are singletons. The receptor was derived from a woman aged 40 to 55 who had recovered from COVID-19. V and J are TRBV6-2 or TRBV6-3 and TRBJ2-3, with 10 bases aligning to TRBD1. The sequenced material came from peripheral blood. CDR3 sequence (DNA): TGTGCCAGCAGTTACATACTCCCAACCCACGGACAGGGGGTAAGCACAGATACGCAGTATTTT. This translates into CASSYILPTHGQGVSTDTQYF.